The 29 T cell receptor beta chains below all came from one sample that was sequenced in a study of molecular identifiers for immune sequencing clone quantification. TCRdb reprocessed the PCR reads with MiXCR, giving one entry per CDR3 protein. The data contain about 640,000 distinct CDR3 sequences, nearly 20% of them singletons. Sequenced input: naive CD8+ T cells from blood, with Jurkat cell RNA spiked in. Subset indicated: FACS-sorted CD8+CD4-CCR7+CD45RA+ naive T cells. The receptors shown here come from a human donor in good health. Some libraries in this study had Jurkat cell RNA spiked in.

This clonotype has a handful of counts. V gene TRBV13 combines with J gene TRBJ2-5; either TRBD1 or TRBD2 may fit D (5 bases each). Germline V gives CDR1 PRHDT, CDR2 FYEKMQ (reference sequence). The V end was cut by 5 bases, the J end by 5 bases, with 12 bases between. The CDR3 sequence is 13 residues long. The DNA of the CDR3 is TGTGCCAGCAGCGATCAGGGAGAGGAGACCCAGTACTTC. This codes for CASSDQGEETQYF.

The rearrangement joins TRBV15 to TRBJ1-5, with D maybe TRBD1 (5 bases). Trimming stripped 2 bases from V and 0 bases from J, with 14 bases between. The CDR3 spans 17 residues. Germline V gives CDR1 LNHNV, CDR2 YYDKDF (reference sequence). The CDR3, as DNA: TGTGCCACCAGCAGACAAAGGGGAGGTTATAGCAATCAGCCCCAGCATTTT. Translating gives CATSRQRGGYSNQPQHF.

The chain employs TRBV10-3 and TRBJ2-5; tentatively, D is TRBD2 (5 bases). The CDR3 spans 15 residues. Germline loops: CDR1 ENHRY, CDR2 SYGVKD. Trimming stripped 4 bases from V and 1 base from J, with 13 bases between. The CDR3 region is CAISGELGIQETQYF. CDR3 DNA: TGTGCCATCAGTGGGGAGTTGGGGATCCAAGAGACCCAGTACTTC.

About this clonotype itself: A much larger clone differs from this one at a single base, so this may be a read error. The chain carries TRBV7-2 and TRBJ2-1; D perhaps matches TRBD1 (5 bases). From germline, CDR1 is SGHTA and CDR2 FQGNSA. This CDR3 has 13 residues. Trimming stripped 5 bases from V and 4 bases from J, with 9 bases between. Written as DNA, the CDR3 is TGTACCAGCAGCCCGGACAATTACAATGAGCAGTTCTTC. It is translated as CTSSPDNYNEQFF.

This clonotype was detected many times. This chain joins TRBV12-3 or TRBV12-4 and TRBJ2-2; the D is unclear. The V end lost 6 bases, the J end lost 2 bases, and 7 bases lay between the germline ends. The CDR3 sequence is 13 residues long. In DNA form, the CDR3 reads TGTGCCAGCAGCTTATACAACACCGGGGAGCTGTTTTTT. Protein product: CASSLYNTGELFF.

This clonotype was counted at least ten times. This chain connects TRBV5-6 to TRBJ2-2, with 7 bases that match TRBD1. CDR3 length: 15 amino acids. The V gene end was trimmed by 4 bases and the J gene end by 6 bases; junction bases not matched to a gene: 9. Germline lookup yields CDR1 SGHDT and CDR2 YYEEEE. The CDR3, as DNA: TGTGCCAGCAGCACAACAGGGGTCCCTGCCGGGGAGCTGTTTTTT. This codes for CASSTTGVPAGELFF.

This clonotype has a handful of counts. The chain has TRBV12-5 and TRBJ2-1, with D maybe TRBD1 (7 bases). CDR3 length: 18 residues. With 6 bases removed from V and 8 bases from J, the gap between germline ends came to 29 bases. Germline loops: CDR1 LGHNT, CDR2 FRNRAP. CDR3 loop: CASGSQGTPVGAVDEQFF. The CDR3 nucleotides are TGTGCTAGTGGCTCACAGGGGACTCCCGTGGGGGCTGTCGATGAGCAGTTCTTC.

This clonotype showed up many times. The chain links TRBV27 to TRBJ1-1; 7 bases are a match to TRBD1. Germline CDR1 MNHEY, CDR2 SMNVEV (reference sequence). The junction had 4 bases not matched to a gene; V was cut back by 6 bases and J by 0 bases. This CDR3 is 14 amino acids long. CDR3 coding DNA: TGTGCCAGCAGGGAGACAGGGATGAACACTGAAGCTTTCTTT. It yields the protein CASRETGMNTEAFF.

A note on this clonotype: A much larger clone is a single base away; this may be a read error. The rearrangement uses TRBV7-6 and TRBJ2-7; no definite D call. Trimming cost V 5 bases and J 6 bases, with 11 bases left between them. This CDR3 has 12 residues. Germline V gene data show CDR1 as SGHVS and CDR2 as FNYEAQ. The CDR3 DNA is TGTGCCAGCAGCACAAGACCTGGCGAGCAGTACTTC. Its translation is CASSTRPGEQYF. The entire variable domain, with the rest obtained from reference TRBV7-6 and TRBJ2-7, is as follows: GAGVSQSPRYKVTKRGQDVALRCDPISGHVSLYWYRQALGQGPEFLTYFNYEAQQDKSGLPNDRFSAERPEGSISTLTIQRTEQRDSAMYRCASSTRPGEQYFGPGTRLTVT.

V usage is TRBV4-1 and J usage is TRBJ2-7; 10 bases are a match to TRBD2. The CDR3 runs 16 residues. V lost 3 bases, J lost 3 bases, and 8 bases stayed unmatched. Germline V gene lookup returns CDR1 MGHRA and CDR2 YSYEKL. The CDR3 DNA sequence: TGCGCCAGCAGCCAGGCTAGCGGGAGTATTGACTACGAGCAGTACTTC. Its translation: CASSQASGSIDYEQYF.

The rearrangement links TRBV20-1 to TRBJ1-1; D might be TRBD1 (6 bases). This CDR3 contains 16 residues. CDR1 and CDR2 from the germline V gene are DFQATT and SNEGSKA (reference sequence). V was shortened by 5 bases and J by 0 bases, with 19 bases between the two germline ends. The CDR3 DNA reads TGCAGTGCTCGATACAGGGAGATAGGGATGAACACTGAAGCTTTCTTT. Protein product: CSARYREIGMNTEAFF.

This clonotype was seen repeatedly, ten times or more. This chain joins TRBV20-1 and TRBJ2-7; no firm D call. Germline CDR1 and CDR2: DFQATT and SNEGSKA (reference sequence). CDR3 length equals 14 residues. The V end was cut by 7 bases, the J end by 3 bases, with 19 bases between. This chain's CDR3 is CSGNDIGKDYEQYF. The CDR3 coding sequence is TGCAGTGGGAACGACATCGGCAAAGACTACGAGCAGTACTTC.

This clonotype was observed at least ten times. The V and J genes are TRBV28 and TRBJ2-3; weak D call: TRBD2 (5 bases). Germline loops: CDR1 MDHEN, CDR2 SYDVKM. The CDR3 is 14 residues long. Trimming took 5 bases from V and 4 from J, leaving 13 bases between them. CDR3 loop: CASSTRTSPDTQYF. The CDR3 bases are TGTGCCAGCAGTACTCGGACTTCCCCAGATACGCAGTATTTT. The full variable domain, rest sourced from reference TRBV28 and TRBJ2-3, is DVKVTQSSRYLVKRTGEKVFLECVQDMDHENMFWYRQDPGLGLRLIYFSYDVKMKEKGDIPEGYSVSREKKERFSLILESASTNQTSMYLCASSTRTSPDTQYFGPGTRLTVL.

This clonotype was observed a few times. A much larger clone lies a single base off, so this may be a read error. The chain links TRBV7-2 to TRBJ2-1; D is undetermined. The V end lost 1 base, the J end lost 0 bases, and 10 bases lay between the germline ends. Germline-derived CDR1 and CDR2 are SGHTA and FQGNSA. CDR3 length: 16 residues. The CDR3 reads CASSLDVLSSYNEQFF. The CDR3 DNA reads as TGTGCCAGCAGCTTAGACGTCCTTAGCTCCTACAATGAGCAGTTCTTC. Full variable domain (rest looked up from reference TRBV7-2 and TRBJ2-1): GAGVSQSPSNKVTEKGKDVELRCDPISGHTALYWYRQSLGQGLEFLIYFQGNSAPDKSGLPSDRFSAERTGGSVSTLTIQRTQQEDSAVYLCASSLDVLSSYNEQFFGPGTRLTVL.

This clonotype was observed at least ten times. Compared with germline, one end of the junction differs, possibly owing to a read error. This chain links TRBV7-7 with TRBJ2-5; a weak D match, TRBD1 (5 bases). The CDR3 totals 13 residues. Germline CDR1 reads SSHAT; CDR2 reads FNYEAQ (reference sequence). The CDR3 sequence: CASSMTVQETQYF. The CDR3 DNA sequence: TGTGCTAGCAGCATGACAGTTCAAGAGACCCAGTACTTC. Drawing the rest from reference TRBV7-7 and TRBJ2-5, the complete variable domain is GAGVSQSPRYKVTKRGQDVTLRCDPISSHATLYWYQQALGQGPEFLTYFNYEAQPDKSGLPSDRFSAERPEGSISTLTIQRTEQRDSAMYRCASSMTVQETQYFGPGTRLLVL.

This clonotype has ten or more counts. The V and J genes are TRBV29-1 and TRBJ2-1; D call uncertain. This CDR3 comprises 17 residues. V shed 1 base and J shed 4 bases, with 20 bases lying between them. Germline CDR1 is SQVTM and CDR2 is ANQGSEA. The CDR3 bases are TGCAGCGTTGAAGGGACCCCCGACCGGGTTCAATACAATGAGCAGTTCTTC. Translation: CSVEGTPDRVQYNEQFF.

This clonotype was detected ten times or more. J is TRBJ2-3 and V is TRBV28, with TRBD2 matching over 8 bases. Germline CDR1 is MDHEN and CDR2 is SYDVKM. The J segment lost 2 bases and the V segment lost 6 bases, leaving 13 bases of the junction unmatched. This CDR3 region has 17 residues. CDR3 sequence: CASSPGGGRGTTDTQYF. The CDR3 nucleotides are TGTGCCAGCAGCCCCGGCGGGGGGCGGGGGACCACAGATACGCAGTATTTT.

This clonotype was observed a handful of times. The chain recombines TRBV20-1 with TRBJ2-5, with 8 bases matching TRBD2. CDR3 size: 14 residues. The junction had 4 bases not matched to a gene; V was cut back by 0 bases and J by 4 bases. Germline CDR1 is DFQATT and CDR2 is SNEGSKA (reference sequence). CDR3 nucleotides: TGCAGTGCTAGAGACAGGCTAGCGGGAGAGACCCAGTACTTC. It encodes CSARDRLAGETQYF.

Remarks on this clonotype: Likely a read error: the CDR3 ends without its conserved phenylalanine or tryptophan. The chain links TRBV5-3 to TRBJ1-5; 11 bases agree with TRBD1. TRBV5-3 is annotated as an ORF whose role is uncertain. The ends lost 8 bases at V and 4 bases at J; junction bases unmatched: 8. The CDR3 extends over 15 amino acids. The CDR3 DNA sequence: TGTGCCAGCAGCCCCGGACAGGGGGCTAATCAGCCCCAGCATTCT. Protein: CASSPGQGANQPQHS.

At least ten counts were recorded for this clonotype. The chain combines TRBV12-3 or TRBV12-4 with TRBJ1-4; D perhaps matches TRBD1 (5 bases). V lost 5 bases, J lost 6 bases, and 10 bases lay in between. The CDR3 has 13 residues. CDR3 protein: CASSQGADEKLFF. The CDR3 DNA reads as TGTGCCAGCAGTCAGGGAGCAGATGAAAAACTGTTTTTT.

This clonotype was counted ten times or more. The CDR3 here is CASSQDLSGADGEQYF. DNA of the CDR3: TGCGCCAGCAGCCAAGATCTTTCAGGGGCCGACGGCGAGCAGTACTTC. V is TRBV4-3 and J is TRBJ2-7, with TRBD1 as a possible D gene (6 bases). Germline assignment: CDR1 LGHNA and CDR2 YSLEER. Deletions cut 0 bases from V and 6 bases from J, with 18 bases between. The CDR3 length is 16 residues.

This clonotype was observed at least ten times. V usage is TRBV5-4 and J usage is TRBJ1-2; TRBD1 matches at 9 bases. Germline CDR1 and CDR2: SGHNT and YYREEE (reference sequence). The V and J ends lost 1 base and 2 bases, in that order; junction bases with no gene match: 6. This CDR3 is built from 16 residues. The CDR3, as DNA: TGTGCCAGCAGCTTGATGGGACAGGGTGTGAACTATGGCTACACCTTC. Translated, it gives CASSLMGQGVNYGYTF.

The chain joins TRBV20-1 to TRBJ1-1; a weak D match, TRBD1 (6 bases). This CDR3 region has 12 residues. V lost 2 bases and J lost 6, with 10 bases in between. Germline V gene data show CDR1 as DFQATT and CDR2 as SNEGSKA (reference sequence). The CDR3 DNA follows: TGCAGTGCTAGACCGGACAGCGCTGAAGCTTTCTTT. Its protein product is CSARPDSAEAFF.

The CDR3 sequence: CASSTWDREERHTEAFF. The CDR3 DNA is TGTGCCAGTAGTACCTGGGACAGGGAGGAGCGGCACACTGAAGCTTTCTTT. The rearrangement uses TRBV19 and TRBJ1-1; TRBD1 matches at 9 bases. The CDR3 sequence is 17 residues long. The V segment lost 4 bases and the J segment 3 bases; nucleotides outside the gene matches: 12. Germline V gene lookup returns CDR1 LNHDA and CDR2 SQIVND (reference sequence).

V usage is TRBV6-1 and J usage is TRBJ2-2; D is possibly TRBD1 (6 bases). Germline V gene lookup returns CDR1 MNHNS and CDR2 SASEGT. Trimming removed 3 bases at V and 7 bases at J, with 12 bases between. The CDR3 totals 14 residues. Written as DNA, the CDR3 is TGTGCCAGCAGTGACCGACAGGTCCTCGGGGAGCTGTTTTTT. Protein sequence: CASSDRQVLGELFF.

The chain joins TRBV19 to TRBJ2-1; 10 nucleotides align to TRBD2. CDR3 length: 16 amino acids. Per the germline V gene, CDR1 is LNHDA and CDR2 is SQIVND (reference sequence). V shed 4 bases, J shed 8 bases, and the junction held 11 bases outside the gene matches. The CDR3 DNA is TGTGCCAGTAGTACGTGGAGCGGGAGGGGATACGATGAGCAGTTCTTC. The encoded protein is CASSTWSGRGYDEQFF.

On this clonotype: Just one base apart from a much larger clone, this may be a read error. The J gene is TRBJ2-1, the V gene TRBV7-8, with TRBD2 as a possible D gene (6 bases). V lost 2 bases to trimming and J lost 7 bases, with 15 bases between them. The germline V gene has CDR1 SGHVS and CDR2 FQNEAQ. This CDR3 contains 15 residues. The chain's CDR3 is CASSLIAGIPNEQFF. As DNA, the CDR3 is TGTGCCAGCAGCTTAATCGCGGGGATCCCGAATGAGCAGTTCTTC.

In its sample, this clonotype was seen a few times. The J gene is TRBJ2-7, the V gene TRBV4-1; 7 bases fit TRBD2. The CDR3 runs 15 residues. Germline values: CDR1 MGHRA, CDR2 YSYEKL. Germline trimming cut 3 bases from V and 3 bases from J; bases unmatched to any gene: 8. The CDR3 is CASSQKIGGSYEQYF. CDR3 sequence (DNA): TGCGCCAGCAGCCAGAAGATAGGCGGGAGCTACGAGCAGTACTTC.

The chain carries TRBV12-5 and TRBJ2-5; no clear D. The germline CDR1 and CDR2 sequences are LGHNT and FRNRAP. This CDR3 spans 13 amino acids. V was trimmed by 6 bases and J by 5 bases, leaving 13 bases between them. CDR3 residues: CASGHWMEETQYF. Written as DNA, the CDR3 is TGTGCTAGTGGCCACTGGATGGAGGAGACCCAGTACTTC.